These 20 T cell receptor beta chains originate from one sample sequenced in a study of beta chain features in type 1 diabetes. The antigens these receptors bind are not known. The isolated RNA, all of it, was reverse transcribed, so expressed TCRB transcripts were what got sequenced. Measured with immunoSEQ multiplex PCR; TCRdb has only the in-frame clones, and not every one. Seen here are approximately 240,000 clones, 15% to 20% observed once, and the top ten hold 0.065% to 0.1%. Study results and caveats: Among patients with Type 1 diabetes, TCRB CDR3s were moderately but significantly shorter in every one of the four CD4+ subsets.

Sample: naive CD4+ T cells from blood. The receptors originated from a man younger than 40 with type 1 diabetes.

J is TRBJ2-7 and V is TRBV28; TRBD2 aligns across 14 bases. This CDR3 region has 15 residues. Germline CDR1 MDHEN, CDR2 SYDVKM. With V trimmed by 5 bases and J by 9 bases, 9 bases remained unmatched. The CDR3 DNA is TGTGCCAGCAGTATGACTAGCGGGAGGGCCCTGGGGCAGTACTTC. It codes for CASSMTSGRALGQYF.

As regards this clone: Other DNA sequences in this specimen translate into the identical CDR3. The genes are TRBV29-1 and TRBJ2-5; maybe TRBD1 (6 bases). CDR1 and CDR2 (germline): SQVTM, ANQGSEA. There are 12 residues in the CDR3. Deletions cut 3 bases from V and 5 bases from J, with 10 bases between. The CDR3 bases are TGCAGCGTTGACAGGGGAAGGGAGACCCAGTACTTC. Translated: CSVDRGRETQYF.

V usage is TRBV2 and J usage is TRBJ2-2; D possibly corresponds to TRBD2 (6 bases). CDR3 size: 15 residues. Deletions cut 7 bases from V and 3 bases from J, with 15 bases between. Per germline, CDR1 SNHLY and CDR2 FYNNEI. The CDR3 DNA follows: TGTGCCAGCAATAGCGGCGGGATCCACACCGGGGAGCTGTTTTTT. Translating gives CASNSGGIHTGELFF.

CDR3 in amino acids: CASSGGLTTSTDTQYF. For the CDR3, the DNA is TGTGCCAGCAGCGGGGGTCTAACGACTAGCACAGATACGCAGTATTTT. This chain uses TRBV13 with TRBJ2-3; D is tentatively TRBD1 or TRBD2 (5 bases each). The germline CDR1 and CDR2 sequences are PRHDT and FYEKMQ (reference sequence). The CDR3 covers 16 residues. The V end lost 5 bases, the J end lost 0 bases, and 15 bases lay between the germline ends.

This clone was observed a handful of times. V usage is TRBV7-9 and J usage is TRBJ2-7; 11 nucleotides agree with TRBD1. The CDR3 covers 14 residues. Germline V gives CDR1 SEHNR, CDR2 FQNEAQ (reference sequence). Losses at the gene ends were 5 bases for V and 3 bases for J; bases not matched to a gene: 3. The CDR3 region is CASSPGTGGYEQYF. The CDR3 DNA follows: TGTGCCAGCAGCCCCGGGACAGGGGGCTACGAGCAGTACTTC.

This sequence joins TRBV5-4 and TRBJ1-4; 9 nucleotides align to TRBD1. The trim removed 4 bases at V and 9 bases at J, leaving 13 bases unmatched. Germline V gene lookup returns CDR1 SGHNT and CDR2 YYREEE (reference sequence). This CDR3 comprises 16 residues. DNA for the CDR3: TGTGCCAGCAGCCTAAGTACCGGGACAGGGACTCAAAAACTGTTTTTT. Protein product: CASSLSTGTGTQKLFF.

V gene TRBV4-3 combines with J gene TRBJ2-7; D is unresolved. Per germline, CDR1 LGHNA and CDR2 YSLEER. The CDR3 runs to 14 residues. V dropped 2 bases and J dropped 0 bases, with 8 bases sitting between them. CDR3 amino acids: CASSQLVSSYEQYF. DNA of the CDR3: TGCGCCAGCAGCCAATTAGTGAGCTCCTACGAGCAGTACTTC.

The CDR3 coding sequence is TGTGCCAGCAGCTTGTCTCCCGAAACCTACAATGAGCAGTTCTTC. It codes for CASSLSPETYNEQFF. The J gene is TRBJ2-1, the V gene TRBV5-4; no clear D gene. CDR3 length equals 15 residues. CDR1 and CDR2 from the germline V gene are SGHNT and YYREEE (reference sequence). Trimming stripped 1 base from V and 2 bases from J, with 10 bases between.

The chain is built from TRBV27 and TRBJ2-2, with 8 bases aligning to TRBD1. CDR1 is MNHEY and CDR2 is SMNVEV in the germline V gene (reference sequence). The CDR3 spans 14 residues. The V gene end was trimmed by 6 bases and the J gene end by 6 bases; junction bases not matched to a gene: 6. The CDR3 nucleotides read TGTGCCAGCAGCTGGGACAGGTCGGCCGGGGAGCTGTTTTTT. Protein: CASSWDRSAGELFF.

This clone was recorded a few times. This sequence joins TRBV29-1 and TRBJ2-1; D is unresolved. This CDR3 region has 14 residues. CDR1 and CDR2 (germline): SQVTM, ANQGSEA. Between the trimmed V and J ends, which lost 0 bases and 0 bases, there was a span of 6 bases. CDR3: CSVEDPGSYNEQFF. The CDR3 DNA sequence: TGCAGCGTTGAAGATCCAGGCTCCTACAATGAGCAGTTCTTC.

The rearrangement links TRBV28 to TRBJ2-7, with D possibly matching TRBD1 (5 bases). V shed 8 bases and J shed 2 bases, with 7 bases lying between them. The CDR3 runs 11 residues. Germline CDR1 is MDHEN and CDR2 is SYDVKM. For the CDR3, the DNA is TGTGCCAGCGGGGCGGCCTACGAGCAGTACTTC. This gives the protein CASGAAYEQYF.

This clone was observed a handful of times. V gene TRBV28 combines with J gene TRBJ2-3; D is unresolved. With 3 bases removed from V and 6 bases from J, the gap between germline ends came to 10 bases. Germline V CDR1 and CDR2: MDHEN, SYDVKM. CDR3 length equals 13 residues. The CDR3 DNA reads TGTGCCAGCAGTTTGGGCCCACTGGATACGCAGTATTTT. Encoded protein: CASSLGPLDTQYF.

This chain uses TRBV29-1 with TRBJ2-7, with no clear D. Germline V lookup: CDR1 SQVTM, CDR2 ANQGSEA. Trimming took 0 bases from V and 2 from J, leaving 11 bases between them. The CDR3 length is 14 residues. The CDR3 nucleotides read TGCAGCGTTGAAGATCTAAAACAGCCCTACGAGCAGTACTTC. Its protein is CSVEDLKQPYEQYF.

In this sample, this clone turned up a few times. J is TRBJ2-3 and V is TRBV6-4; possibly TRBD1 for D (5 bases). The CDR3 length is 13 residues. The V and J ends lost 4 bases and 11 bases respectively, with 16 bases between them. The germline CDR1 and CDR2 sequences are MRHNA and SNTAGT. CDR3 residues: CASSVQPDRGQYF. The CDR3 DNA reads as TGTGCCAGCAGTGTCCAACCGGATAGGGGGCAGTATTTT.

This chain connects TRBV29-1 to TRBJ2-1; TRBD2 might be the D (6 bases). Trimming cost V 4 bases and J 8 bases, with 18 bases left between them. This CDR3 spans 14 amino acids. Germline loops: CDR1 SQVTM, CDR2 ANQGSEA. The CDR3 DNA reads TGCAGCGTTGCTAGGCTACTAGCTATGGATGAGCAGTTCTTC. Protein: CSVARLLAMDEQFF.

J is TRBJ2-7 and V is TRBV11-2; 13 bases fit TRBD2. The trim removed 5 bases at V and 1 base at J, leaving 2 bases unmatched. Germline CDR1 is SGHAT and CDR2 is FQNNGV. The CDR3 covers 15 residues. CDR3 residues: CASSPTSGRSYEQYF. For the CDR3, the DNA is TGTGCCAGCAGCCCGACTAGCGGGAGGTCCTACGAGCAGTACTTC.

As DNA, the CDR3 is TGCGCCAGCAGCCATTCCGGGCTCTCCTACAATGAGCAGTTCTTC. It is translated as CASSHSGLSYNEQFF. The J gene is TRBJ2-1, the V gene TRBV4-1; no reliable D call. This CDR3 region has 15 residues. CDR1 is MGHRA and CDR2 is YSYEKL in the germline V gene. Between the trimmed V and J ends, which lost 3 bases and 0 bases, there was a span of 9 bases.

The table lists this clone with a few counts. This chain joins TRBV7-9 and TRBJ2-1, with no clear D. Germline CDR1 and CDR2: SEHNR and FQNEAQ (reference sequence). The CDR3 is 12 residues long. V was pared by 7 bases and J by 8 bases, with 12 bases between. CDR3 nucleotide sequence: TGTGCCAGCACAGCTAGGTCGCATGAGCAGTTCTTC. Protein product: CASTARSHEQFF.

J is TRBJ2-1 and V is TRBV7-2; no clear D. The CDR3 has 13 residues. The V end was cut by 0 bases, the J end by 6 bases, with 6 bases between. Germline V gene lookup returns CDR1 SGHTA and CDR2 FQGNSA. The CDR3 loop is CASSLASANEQFF. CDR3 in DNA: TGTGCCAGCAGCTTAGCATCAGCCAATGAGCAGTTCTTC.

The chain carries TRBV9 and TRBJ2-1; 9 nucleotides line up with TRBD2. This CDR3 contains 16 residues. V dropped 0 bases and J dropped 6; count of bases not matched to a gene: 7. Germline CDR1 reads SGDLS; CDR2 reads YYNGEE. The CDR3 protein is CASSVAGLAGANEQFF. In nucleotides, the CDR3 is TGTGCCAGCAGCGTAGCGGGGTTAGCGGGAGCCAATGAGCAGTTCTTC.